The clone carrying this TCR beta chain was observed a handful of times. Its target is not known. All sorted populations exceeded 95% purity. V lost 6 bases and J 6 bases, leaving 14 bases between the germline ends. The length of the CDR3 is 13 residues. Per germline, CDR1 ENHRY and CDR2 SYGVKD. As every portion of the isolated RNA was reverse transcribed, the sequencing read expressed TCRB transcripts. TCRdb's table, derived via immunoSEQ multiplex PCR, lists solely in-frame clones and lacks some. The table shows some 160,000 clones, with approximately 8.8% occurring only once. This sample is drawn from a study of beta chain features in type 1 diabetes. Overall study: Healthy donors, compared against patients, showed similar age, gender and cell yields. Sorted cells from all samples, numbering about 100,000,000, were examined. General study results and limits: TCRB CDR3s were moderately but significantly shorter in Type 1 diabetes patients in all four CD4+ subsets.

The sequencing sample was made of central memory CD4+ T cells from blood. This receptor was identified in a woman younger than 45 with type 1 diabetes. The chain has TRBV10-3 and TRBJ1-2; D remains ambiguous. In DNA, the CDR3 is TGTGCCATCAGCTTAGGCCGGGAGGATGGCTACACCTTC. Protein sequence: CAISLGREDGYTF.